This entry lists 29 T cell receptor beta chains sequenced from one sample in a study of T-cell memory formation after mild COVID-19. TCRdb re-derived calls from the 5' RACE reads in MiXCR, one entry per CDR3 protein. The sample has a few hundred thousand distinct CDR3 sequences, 16% seen once. What was sequenced was PBMCs or a T cell subset sorted from them (not recorded which). The source of these receptors is a man aged 18 to 29 who had mild COVID-19 (a few samples of this study predate the infection). Cell type and time point are not known.

This clonotype occurred a few times. The chain links TRBV7-3 to TRBJ2-6, with 9 bases identical to TRBD2. The ends lost 2 bases at V and 1 base at J; junction bases unmatched: 12. CDR1 is SGHTA and CDR2 is FQGTGA in the germline V gene. The CDR3 loop spans 20 amino acids. The CDR3 sequence is CASSLLLRGGAVSGANVLTF. The CDR3 DNA reads as TGTGCCAGCAGCTTATTGCTCCGCGGGGGGGCCGTTTCTGGGGCCAACGTCCTGACTTTC.

This clonotype was found a few times. The chain uses TRBV6-2 or TRBV6-3 and TRBJ2-3; D tentatively fits TRBD1 or TRBD2 (6 bases each). The V and J ends lost 5 bases and 3 bases respectively, with 21 bases between them. CDR3 length: 17 amino acids. Germline loops: CDR1 MNHEY, CDR2 SVGEGT. In nucleotides, the CDR3 is TGTGCCAGCAGTCGAGACCACAGGGTAGGGGGGACAGATACGCAGTATTTT. Its translation: CASSRDHRVGGTDTQYF.

This chain joins TRBV20-1 and TRBJ1-5, with TRBD1 matching over 8 bases. This CDR3 region has 15 residues. V shed 3 bases, J shed 6 bases, and the junction held 10 bases outside the gene matches. Germline values: CDR1 DFQATT, CDR2 SNEGSKA (reference sequence). CDR3 region: CSARGLAGGGQPQHF. In nucleotides, the CDR3 is TGCAGTGCTAGGGGGTTGGCAGGGGGCGGTCAGCCCCAGCATTTT.

The chain employs TRBV7-2 and TRBJ2-2; D call uncertain. CDR1 and CDR2 from the germline V gene are SGHTA and FQGNSA. V was trimmed by 4 bases and J by 7 bases, leaving 16 bases between them. The CDR3 is made up of 15 amino acids. CDR3 bases: TGTGCCAGCAGCTCTAGAGTCGGTCTTCACGGGGAGCTGTTTTTT. Translated: CASSSRVGLHGELFF.

In this sample, this clonotype turned up many times. This chain joins TRBV20-1 and TRBJ2-1, with D tentatively TRBD1 or TRBD2 (5 bases each). CDR1 is DFQATT and CDR2 is SNEGSKA in the germline V gene (reference sequence). The CDR3 has 14 amino acids. Deletions cut 6 bases from V and 9 bases from J, with 21 bases between. CDR3 sequence (DNA): TGCAGTGCCGGCCGGGACGCTGGTATTAGTGAGCAGTTCTTC. Its protein product is CSAGRDAGISEQFF.

In its sample, this clonotype was seen many times. The rearrangement links TRBV7-2 to TRBJ2-1; D not certain. Germline V gene data show CDR1 as SGHTA and CDR2 as FQGNSA. CDR3 length equals 14 residues. The V end lost 5 bases, the J end lost 5 bases, and 13 bases lay between the germline ends. Here the CDR3 reads CASSPSRPHNEQFF. The CDR3 DNA reads as TGTGCCAGCAGCCCTAGTCGCCCTCACAATGAGCAGTTCTTC.

The table lists this clonotype with many counts. The V and J genes are TRBV4-3 and TRBJ2-5, with a weak D call TRBD2 (7 bases). The CDR3 consists of 14 residues. Germline V lookup: CDR1 LGHNA, CDR2 YSLEER. The V and J ends lost 4 bases and 4 bases respectively, with 13 bases between them. CDR3 DNA: TGCGCCAGCAGCCTAAAGGGGGGGGTAGAGACCCAGTACTTC. Translation: CASSLKGGVETQYF.

V usage is TRBV12-3 or TRBV12-4 and J usage is TRBJ1-5; TRBD1 matches at 8 bases. CDR3 length: 14 amino acids. Trimming took 6 bases from V and 9 from J; bases not matched to a gene: 10. In DNA, the CDR3 is TGTGCCAGCAGCCAGACGGACAGGGTTCGGCCCCAGCATTTT. Translating gives CASSQTDRVRPQHF.

There are many counts of this clonotype. The chain carries TRBV29-1 and TRBJ2-3; 14 bases map to TRBD2. Germline V gene data show CDR1 as SQVTM and CDR2 as ANQGSEA. V trimming: 3 bases; J trimming: 0 bases; junction bases outside the gene matches: 8. CDR3 length: 18 amino acids. The CDR3 loop is CSVEGGTSGGLSTDTQYF. CDR3 bases: TGCAGCGTTGAGGGAGGGACTAGCGGGGGCTTGAGCACAGATACGCAGTATTTT.

The chain recombines TRBV7-2 with TRBJ2-5; no definite D call. Trimming removed 2 bases at V and 9 bases at J, with 16 bases between. The germline V gene encodes CDR1 SGHTA and CDR2 FQGNSA. There are 14 residues in the CDR3. The CDR3 DNA sequence: TGTGCCAGCAGCTTATTAGATAGAGAGGCGCCCCAGTACTTC. Protein: CASSLLDREAPQYF.

This chain connects TRBV12-3 or TRBV12-4 to TRBJ1-3, with D maybe TRBD1 (5 bases). Trimming left V 3 bases short and J 8 bases short, with 14 bases between. This CDR3 contains 14 residues. The CDR3 loop is CASSFGFPGDTIYF. The DNA of the CDR3 is TGTGCCAGCAGTTTCGGATTCCCGGGGGACACCATATATTTT.

This clonotype has just a few counts. The rearrangement uses TRBV6-5 and TRBJ1-2; possible D gene TRBD1, 5 bases. The ends were cut back, 4 bases at V and 2 bases at J, with 14 bases in the middle. CDR1 is MNHEY, CDR2 SVGAGI, per germline. This CDR3 region has 15 residues. In nucleotides, the CDR3 is TGTGCCAGCAGTTTCAGGGAGGCGGGGAACTATGGCTACACCTTC. Its translation: CASSFREAGNYGYTF.

This clonotype was counted a few times. This chain connects TRBV2 to TRBJ2-7, with TRBD1 identical over 9 bases. CDR3 length: 14 amino acids. CDR1 and CDR2 (germline): SNHLY, FYNNEI. The junction had 8 bases not matched to a gene; V was cut back by 2 bases and J by 9 bases. The CDR3 protein is CASSESTGGLWQYF. The CDR3 DNA is TGTGCCAGCAGTGAATCGACAGGGGGGTTGTGGCAGTACTTC.

The chain links TRBV5-5 to TRBJ1-6; 11 nucleotides match TRBD1. The CDR3 extends over 14 amino acids. The germline V gene encodes CDR1 SGHKS and CDR2 YYEKEE (reference sequence). Losses at the gene ends were 7 bases for V and 9 bases for J; bases not matched to a gene: 6. CDR3 in DNA: TGTGCCAGCTCAGAGGGGACAGGGGGTTCACCCCTCCACTTT. Protein product: CASSEGTGGSPLHF.

Only a few counts were recorded for this clonotype. The V gene is TRBV4-3, the J gene TRBJ2-1, with 12 bases fitting TRBD2. Trimming at V came to 6 bases and at J to 9 bases, leaving 3 bases not matched to a gene. Germline CDR1 and CDR2: LGHNA and YSLEER. The CDR3 has 13 amino acids. The CDR3 DNA reads TGCGCCAGCAGAGAGACTAGCGGGGGTGAGCAGTTCTTC. It encodes CASRETSGGEQFF.

The chain couples TRBV6-6 to TRBJ2-1; a possible D gene is TRBD2 (6 bases). The CDR3 covers 16 residues. Trimming removed 0 bases from V and 4 bases from J, with 13 bases in between. Germline CDR1 and CDR2: MNHNY and SVGAGI (reference sequence). CDR3 bases: TGTGCCAGCAGTTACTCGGGACTCGAATCTTACAATGAGCAGTTCTTC. As protein: CASSYSGLESYNEQFF.

This clonotype was recorded a few times. This sequence joins TRBV3-1 and TRBJ1-2, with D maybe TRBD1 (6 bases). The CDR3 spans 15 residues. Trimming cost V 1 base and J 4 bases, with 13 bases left between them. Germline CDR1 reads LGHDT; CDR2 reads YNNKEL (reference sequence). CDR3 in DNA: TGTGCCAGCAGCCAAGTCGCTGGACAGAGCTATGGCTACACCTTC. Translating it yields CASSQVAGQSYGYTF.

V is TRBV28 and J is TRBJ2-7, with unresolved D. V was cut by 6 bases and J by 2 bases, with 17 bases left in between. The germline CDR1 and CDR2 sequences are MDHEN and SYDVKM. The CDR3 consists of 15 residues. The CDR3 region is CASSSVVKPPYEQYV. In DNA, the CDR3 is TGTGCCAGCAGCTCAGTAGTTAAGCCCCCCTACGAGCAGTACGTC.

This rearrangement joins TRBV7-2 to TRBJ2-7, with 7 nucleotides matching TRBD1. Germline CDR1 reads SGHTA; CDR2 reads FQGNSA. The ends lost 2 bases at V and 1 base at J; junction bases unmatched: 2. This CDR3 comprises 14 residues. This CDR3 is CASSLTGASYEQYF. The CDR3 nucleotides read TGTGCCAGCAGCTTAACAGGGGCGTCCTACGAGCAGTACTTC.

The chain joins TRBV18 to TRBJ1-4; the match to TRBD1 covers 9 bases. V lost 4 bases and J lost 8; bases outside the gene matches: 11. This CDR3 spans 16 amino acids. Germline V CDR1 and CDR2: KGHSH, LQKENI. This CDR3 reads CASSLFTGTGREKLFF. CDR3 in DNA: TGTGCCAGCTCACTCTTCACAGGGACAGGGCGCGAAAAACTGTTTTTT.

This chain links TRBV12-5 with TRBJ1-1, with D possibly being TRBD1 (6 bases). This CDR3 has 13 amino acids. CDR1 is LGHNT and CDR2 is FRNRAP in the germline V gene. Trimming removed 2 bases at V and 10 bases at J, with 14 bases between. As DNA, the CDR3 is TGTGCTAGTGGTTTGACCCAGGGGAGTCGAGCTTTCTTT. This translates into CASGLTQGSRAFF.

This clonotype was observed a few times. The chain combines TRBV29-1 with TRBJ1-1; 10 bases fit TRBD1. This CDR3 region has 12 residues. V lost 6 bases, J lost 3 bases, and 1 base stayed unmatched. Looked up from germline, CDR1 is SQVTM and CDR2 is ANQGSEA. The CDR3 coding sequence is TGCAGCGTGGGGACAGGGGACACTGAAGCTTTCTTT. This gives the protein CSVGTGDTEAFF. Together with reference TRBV29-1 and TRBJ1-1, the CDR3 gives the full variable domain: SAVISQKPSRDICQRGTSLTIQCQVDSQVTMMFWYRQQPGQSLTLIATANQGSEATYESGFVIDKFPISRPNLTFSTLTVSNMSPEDSSIYLCSVGTGDTEAFFGQGTRLTVV.

The chain is built from TRBV25-1 and TRBJ1-1; perhaps TRBD1 as D (6 bases). V was shortened by 7 bases and J by 8 bases, with 17 bases between the two germline ends. This CDR3 is built from 13 residues. The V gene's germline CDR1 is MGHDK and CDR2 SYGVNS. This CDR3 reads CASTSDSDVEAFF. CDR3 coding DNA: TGTGCCAGCACCTCGGACAGCGATGTCGAAGCTTTCTTT.

This clonotype was counted a few times. This chain links TRBV27 with TRBJ2-7; the D is unclear. From germline, CDR1 is MNHEY and CDR2 SMNVEV (reference sequence). This CDR3 region has 14 residues. V was cut by 6 bases and J by 4 bases, with 16 bases left in between. Written as DNA, the CDR3 is TGTGCCAGCAGCTTCAGCAGTACAGCGTACGAGCAGTACTTC. It codes for CASSFSSTAYEQYF.

The rearrangement links TRBV11-2 to TRBJ2-5; TRBD2 agrees at 15 bases. CDR3 length: 18 amino acids. J gave up 5 bases and V 5 bases, and 12 bases lay outside the gene matches. The germline V gene has CDR1 SGHAT and CDR2 FQNNGV. The CDR3 region has the DNA TGTGCCAGCAGCGTCGGACTAGCGGGGGGGCTTTGGCTGGAGACCCAGTACTTC. Translating it yields CASSVGLAGGLWLETQYF.

This clonotype has a handful of counts. The chain couples TRBV4-1 to TRBJ1-6; TRBD1 is a possible D gene (5 bases). V was cut by 1 base and J by 4 bases, with 5 bases left in between. The CDR3 sequence is 14 residues long. Germline V CDR1 and CDR2: MGHRA, YSYEKL. The CDR3 nucleotides read TGCGCCAGCAGCCAAGGACAGTATAATTCACCCCTCCACTTT. Protein: CASSQGQYNSPLHF.

This clonotype was detected many times. The gene calls are TRBV12-3 or TRBV12-4 and TRBJ1-4, with TRBD1 as a possible D gene (5 bases). V lost 1 base to trimming and J lost 4 bases, with 7 bases between them. The CDR3 consists of 14 residues. CDR3: CASSLVGDNEKLFF. CDR3 DNA: TGTGCCAGCAGTTTAGTAGGGGATAATGAAAAACTGTTTTTT.

There are a few counts of this clonotype. The chain couples TRBV6-2 or TRBV6-3 to TRBJ2-3, with 9 bases lining up with TRBD2. CDR3 length: 16 amino acids. Germline V lookup: CDR1 MNHEY, CDR2 SVGEGT. The J segment lost 5 bases and the V segment lost 6 bases, leaving 12 bases of the junction unmatched. The CDR3 nucleotides are TGTGCCAGCAGGCGGGGGCTTAGCGGGGGAGAAGATACGCAGTATTTT. Its protein is CASRRGLSGGEDTQYF.

This clonotype appeared many times. V gene TRBV7-9 combines with J gene TRBJ2-7; D call uncertain. Trimming removed 6 bases from V and 2 bases from J, with 14 bases in between. The CDR3 contains 14 residues. Germline V gene data show CDR1 as SEHNR and CDR2 as FQNEAQ (reference sequence). For the CDR3, the DNA is TGTGCCAGCAGACCCAACCCAGGAGCCTACGAGCAGTACGTC. Translating gives CASRPNPGAYEQYV.